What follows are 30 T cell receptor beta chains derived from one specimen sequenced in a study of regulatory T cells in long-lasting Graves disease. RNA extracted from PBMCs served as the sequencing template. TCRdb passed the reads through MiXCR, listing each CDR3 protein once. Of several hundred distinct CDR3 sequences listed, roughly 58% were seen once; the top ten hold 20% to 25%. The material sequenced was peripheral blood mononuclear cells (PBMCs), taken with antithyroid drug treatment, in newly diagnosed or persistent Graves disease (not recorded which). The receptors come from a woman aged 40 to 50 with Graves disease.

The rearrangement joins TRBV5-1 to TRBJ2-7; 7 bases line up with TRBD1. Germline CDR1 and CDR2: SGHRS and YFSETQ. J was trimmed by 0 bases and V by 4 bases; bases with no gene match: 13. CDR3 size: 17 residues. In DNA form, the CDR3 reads TGCGCCAGCAGCGACGATGTACCGGGACAGCCCTCCTACGAGCAGTACTTC. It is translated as CASSDDVPGQPSYEQYF.

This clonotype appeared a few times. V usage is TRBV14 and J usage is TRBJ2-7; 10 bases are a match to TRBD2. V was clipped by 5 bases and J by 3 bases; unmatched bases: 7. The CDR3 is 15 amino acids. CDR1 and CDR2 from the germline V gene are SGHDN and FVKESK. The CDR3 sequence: CASSAQLAGSYEQYF. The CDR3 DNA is TGTGCCAGCAGCGCCCAACTAGCGGGGAGCTACGAGCAGTACTTC.

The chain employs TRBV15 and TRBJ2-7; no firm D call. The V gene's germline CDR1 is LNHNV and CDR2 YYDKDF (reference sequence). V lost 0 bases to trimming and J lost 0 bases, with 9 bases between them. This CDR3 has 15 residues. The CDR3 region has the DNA TGTGCCACCAGCAGAGATCGAGGTAGCTCCTACGAGCAGTACTTC. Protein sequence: CATSRDRGSSYEQYF.

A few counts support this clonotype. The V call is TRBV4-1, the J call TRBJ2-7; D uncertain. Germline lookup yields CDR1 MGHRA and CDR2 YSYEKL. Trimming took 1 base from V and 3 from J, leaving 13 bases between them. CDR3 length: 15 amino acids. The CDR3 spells CASSQVPRTGYEQYF. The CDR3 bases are TGCGCCAGCAGCCAAGTTCCCAGGACGGGCTACGAGCAGTACTTC.

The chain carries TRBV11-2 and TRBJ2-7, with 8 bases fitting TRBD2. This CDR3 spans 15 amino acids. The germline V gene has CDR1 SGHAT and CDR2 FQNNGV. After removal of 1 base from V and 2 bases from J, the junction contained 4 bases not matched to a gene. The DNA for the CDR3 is TGTGCCAGCAGCTTAGCAAGCGGGAGTGCCTACGAGCAGTACTTC. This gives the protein CASSLASGSAYEQYF. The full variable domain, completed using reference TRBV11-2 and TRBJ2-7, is EAGVAQSPRYKIIEKRQSVAFWCNPISGHATLYWYQQILGQGPKLLIQFQNNGVVDDSQLPKDRFSAERLKGVDSTLKIQPAKLEDSAVYLCASSLASGSAYEQYFGPGTRLTVT.

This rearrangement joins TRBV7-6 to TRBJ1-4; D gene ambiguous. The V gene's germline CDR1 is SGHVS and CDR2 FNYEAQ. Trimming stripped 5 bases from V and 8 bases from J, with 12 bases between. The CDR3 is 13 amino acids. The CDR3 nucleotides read TGTGCCAGCAGCCACAACCCGAGGGAAAAACTGTTTTTT. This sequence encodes CASSHNPREKLFF.

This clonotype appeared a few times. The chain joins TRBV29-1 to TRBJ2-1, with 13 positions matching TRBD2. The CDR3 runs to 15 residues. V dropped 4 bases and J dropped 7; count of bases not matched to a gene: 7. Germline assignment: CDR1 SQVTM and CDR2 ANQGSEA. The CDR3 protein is CSVGLTSGGWNEQFF. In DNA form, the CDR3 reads TGCAGCGTTGGGTTGACTAGCGGGGGGTGGAATGAGCAGTTCTTC.

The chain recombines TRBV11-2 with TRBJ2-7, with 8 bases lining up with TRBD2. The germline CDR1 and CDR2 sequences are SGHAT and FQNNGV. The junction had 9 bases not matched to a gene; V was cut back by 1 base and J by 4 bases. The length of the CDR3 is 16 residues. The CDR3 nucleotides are TGTGCCAGCAGCTTAGGGCCAGCGGGAGATCTTTACGAGCAGTACTTC. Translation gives CASSLGPAGDLYEQYF. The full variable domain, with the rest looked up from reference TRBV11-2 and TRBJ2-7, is EAGVAQSPRYKIIEKRQSVAFWCNPISGHATLYWYQQILGQGPKLLIQFQNNGVVDDSQLPKDRFSAERLKGVDSTLKIQPAKLEDSAVYLCASSLGPAGDLYEQYFGPGTRLTVT.

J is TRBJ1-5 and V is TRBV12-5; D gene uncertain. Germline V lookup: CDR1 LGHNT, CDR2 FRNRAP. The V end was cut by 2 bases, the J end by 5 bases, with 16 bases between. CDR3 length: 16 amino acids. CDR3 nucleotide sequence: TGTGCTAGTGGTTTGCCTCGGTCTAGGACGGATCAGCCCCAGCATTTT. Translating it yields CASGLPRSRTDQPQHF.

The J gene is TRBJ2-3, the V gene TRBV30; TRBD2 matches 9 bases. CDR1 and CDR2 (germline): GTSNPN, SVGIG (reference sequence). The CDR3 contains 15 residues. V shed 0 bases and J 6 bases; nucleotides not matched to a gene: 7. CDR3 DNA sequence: TGTGCCTGGAGTGTACGAGGCGGGAGGGCCGATACGCAGTATTTT. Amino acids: CAWSVRGGRADTQYF.

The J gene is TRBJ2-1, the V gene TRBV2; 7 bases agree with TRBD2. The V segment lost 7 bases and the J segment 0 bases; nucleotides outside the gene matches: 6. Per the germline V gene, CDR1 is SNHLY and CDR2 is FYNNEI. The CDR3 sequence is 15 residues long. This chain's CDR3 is CASTGSGISYNEQFF. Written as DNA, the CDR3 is TGTGCCAGCACCGGAAGCGGGATCTCCTACAATGAGCAGTTCTTC.

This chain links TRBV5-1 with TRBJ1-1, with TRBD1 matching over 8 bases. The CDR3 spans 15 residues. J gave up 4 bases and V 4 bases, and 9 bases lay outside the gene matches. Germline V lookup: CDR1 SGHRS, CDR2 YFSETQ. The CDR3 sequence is CASSPSTGALTEAFF. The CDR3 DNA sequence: TGCGCCAGCAGCCCGTCGACAGGGGCCCTCACTGAAGCTTTCTTT.

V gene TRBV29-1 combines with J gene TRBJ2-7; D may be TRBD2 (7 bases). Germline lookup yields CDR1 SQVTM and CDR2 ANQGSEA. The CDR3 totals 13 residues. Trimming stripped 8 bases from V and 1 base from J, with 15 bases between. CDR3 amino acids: CSCRGGESYEQYF. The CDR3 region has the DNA TGCAGCTGTCGAGGGGGGGAATCCTACGAGCAGTACTTC.

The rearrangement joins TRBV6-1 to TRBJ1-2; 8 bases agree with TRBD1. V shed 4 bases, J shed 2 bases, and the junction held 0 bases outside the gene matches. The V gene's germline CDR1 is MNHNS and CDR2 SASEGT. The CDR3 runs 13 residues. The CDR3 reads CASSGTGNYGYTF. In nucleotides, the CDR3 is TGTGCCAGCAGTGGGACAGGGAACTATGGCTACACCTTC.

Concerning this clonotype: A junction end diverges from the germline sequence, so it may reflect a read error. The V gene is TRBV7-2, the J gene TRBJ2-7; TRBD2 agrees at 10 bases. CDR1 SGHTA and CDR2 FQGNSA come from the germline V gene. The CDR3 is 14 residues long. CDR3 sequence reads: CASSLARTSGALDF. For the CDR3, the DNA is TGTGCCAGCAGCTTAGCCAGGACTAGCGGCGCCCTCGACTTC.

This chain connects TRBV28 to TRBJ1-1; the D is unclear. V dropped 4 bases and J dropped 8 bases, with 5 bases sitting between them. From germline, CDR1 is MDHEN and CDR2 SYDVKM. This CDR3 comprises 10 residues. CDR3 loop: CASSSREAFF. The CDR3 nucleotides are TGTGCCAGCAGTTCCCGGGAAGCTTTCTTT.

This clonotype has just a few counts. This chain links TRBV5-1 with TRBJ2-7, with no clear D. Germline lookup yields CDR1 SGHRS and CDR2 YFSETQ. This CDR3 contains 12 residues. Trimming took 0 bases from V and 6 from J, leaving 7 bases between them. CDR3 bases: TGCGCCAGCAGCTTGGGCCCCGGCGAGCAGTACTTC. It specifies CASSLGPGEQYF.

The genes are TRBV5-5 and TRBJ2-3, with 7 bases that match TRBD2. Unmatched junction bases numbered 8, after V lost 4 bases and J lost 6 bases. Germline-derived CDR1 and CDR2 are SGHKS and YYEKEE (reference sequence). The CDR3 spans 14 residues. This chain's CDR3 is CASSDGLGTDTQYF. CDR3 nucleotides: TGTGCCAGCAGCGATGGACTAGGGACGGATACGCAGTATTTT.

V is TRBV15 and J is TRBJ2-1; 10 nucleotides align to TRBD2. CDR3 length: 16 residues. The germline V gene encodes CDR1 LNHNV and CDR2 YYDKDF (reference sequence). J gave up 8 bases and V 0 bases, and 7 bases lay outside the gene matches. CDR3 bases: TGTGCCACCAGCAGAGAGGCTAGCGGGAGTTCGGATGAGCAGTTCTTC. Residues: CATSREASGSSDEQFF.

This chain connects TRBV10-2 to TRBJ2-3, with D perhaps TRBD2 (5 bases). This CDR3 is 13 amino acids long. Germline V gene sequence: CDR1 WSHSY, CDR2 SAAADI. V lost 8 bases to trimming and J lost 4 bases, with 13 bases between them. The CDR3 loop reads CASAGSAPDTQYF. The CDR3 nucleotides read TGCGCCAGCGCGGGCAGTGCCCCAGATACGCAGTATTTT.

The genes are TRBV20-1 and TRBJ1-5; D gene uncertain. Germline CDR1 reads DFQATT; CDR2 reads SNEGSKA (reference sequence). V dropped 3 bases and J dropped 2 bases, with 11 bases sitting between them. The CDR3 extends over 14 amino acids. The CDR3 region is CSARDHLGNQPQHF. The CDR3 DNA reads TGCAGTGCTAGGGACCACTTGGGCAATCAGCCCCAGCATTTT.

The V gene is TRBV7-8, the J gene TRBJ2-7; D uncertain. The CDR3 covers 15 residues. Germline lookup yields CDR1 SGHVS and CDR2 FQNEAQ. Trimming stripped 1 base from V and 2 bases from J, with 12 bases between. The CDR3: CASSLGSAWTYEQYF. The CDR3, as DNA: TGTGCCAGCAGCTTAGGGTCGGCATGGACCTACGAGCAGTACTTC.

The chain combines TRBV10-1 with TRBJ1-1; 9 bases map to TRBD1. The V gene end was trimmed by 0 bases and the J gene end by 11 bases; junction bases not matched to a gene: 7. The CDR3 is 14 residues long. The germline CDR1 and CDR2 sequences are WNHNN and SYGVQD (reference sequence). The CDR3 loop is CASSESQGQGMAFF. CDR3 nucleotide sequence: TGCGCCAGCAGTGAGTCGCAAGGACAGGGGATGGCTTTCTTT.

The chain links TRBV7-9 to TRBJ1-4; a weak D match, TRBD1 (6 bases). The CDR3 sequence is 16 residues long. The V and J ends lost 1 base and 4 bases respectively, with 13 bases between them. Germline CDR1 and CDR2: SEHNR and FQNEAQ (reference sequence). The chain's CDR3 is CASSLGIGQRNEKLFF. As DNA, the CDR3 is TGTGCCAGCAGCTTAGGAATCGGACAGCGTAATGAAAAACTGTTTTTT.

CDR3 protein: CSVGTGIEAFF. The CDR3 nucleotides are TGCAGCGTAGGGACAGGGATTGAAGCTTTCTTT. The rearrangement uses TRBV29-1 and TRBJ1-1, with TRBD1 matching 9 bases. Germline trimming cut 6 bases from V and 7 bases from J; bases unmatched to any gene: 3. Germline loops: CDR1 SQVTM, CDR2 ANQGSEA. CDR3 length: 11 residues.

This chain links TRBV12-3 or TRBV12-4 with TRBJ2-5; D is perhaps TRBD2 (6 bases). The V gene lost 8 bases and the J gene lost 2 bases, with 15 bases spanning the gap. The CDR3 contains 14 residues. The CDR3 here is CASEARERQETQYF. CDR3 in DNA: TGTGCCAGCGAAGCCCGGGAGAGACAAGAGACCCAGTACTTC.

In DNA form, the CDR3 reads TGTGCCAGCAGTTTATTGCTAGCGGGGGGATACGAGCAGTACTTC. This gives the protein CASSLLLAGGYEQYF. V usage is TRBV28 and J usage is TRBJ2-7, with TRBD2 identical over 11 bases. The CDR3 sequence is 15 residues long. CDR1 and CDR2 from the germline V gene are MDHEN and SYDVKM. The V and J ends lost 1 base and 4 bases, in that order; junction bases with no gene match: 3.

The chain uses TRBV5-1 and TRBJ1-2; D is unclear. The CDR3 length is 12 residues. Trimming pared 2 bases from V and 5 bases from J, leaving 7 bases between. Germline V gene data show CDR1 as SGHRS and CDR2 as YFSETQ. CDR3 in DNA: TGCGCCAGCAGCTTTGGAGAATATGGCTACACCTTC. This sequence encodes CASSFGEYGYTF.

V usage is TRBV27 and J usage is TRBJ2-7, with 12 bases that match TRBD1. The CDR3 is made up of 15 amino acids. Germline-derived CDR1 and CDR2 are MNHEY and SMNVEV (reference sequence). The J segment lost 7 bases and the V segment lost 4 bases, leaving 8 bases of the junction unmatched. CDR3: CASSSSGQGAREQYF. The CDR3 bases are TGTGCCAGCAGTTCGTCGGGACAGGGGGCGCGTGAGCAGTACTTC.

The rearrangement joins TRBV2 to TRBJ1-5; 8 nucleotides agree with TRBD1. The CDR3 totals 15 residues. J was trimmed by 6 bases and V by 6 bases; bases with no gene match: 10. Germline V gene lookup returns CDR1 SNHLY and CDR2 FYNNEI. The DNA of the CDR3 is TGTGCCAGCAGCGCAGACAGGGGTAGGAGTCAGCCCCAGCATTTT. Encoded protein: CASSADRGRSQPQHF.